The clone carrying this T cell receptor beta chain has a handful of counts. Across a handful of patients, CD4+ cells underwent sorting into CD25+CD127- cells. Researchers took lesional scalp punch biopsies and peripheral blood from people who were alopecia areata patients. The data derive from a study of CD8+ T cells in alopecia areata. RNA was isolated and reverse transcribed to cDNA, the sequencing template. Profiling relied on immunoSEQ multiplex PCR, and the TCRdb table lists in-frame clones only, not all of them. The sample has around 14,000 clones, roughly three fifths seen once; the top ten hold 3.9%. This receptor was taken from a human donor with alopecia areata. The sample consisted of CD4+ Tregs sorted from blood.

DNA of the CDR3: TGTGCCAGCAGCCCTTTGGGCAGGGCGCCTGAAGCTTTCTTT. This sequence encodes CASSPLGRAPEAFF. The chain recombines TRBV28 with TRBJ1-1; D might be TRBD1 (5 bases). Per the germline V gene, CDR1 is MDHEN and CDR2 is SYDVKM. This CDR3 contains 14 residues. V was shortened by 6 bases and J by 6 bases, with 17 bases between the two germline ends.